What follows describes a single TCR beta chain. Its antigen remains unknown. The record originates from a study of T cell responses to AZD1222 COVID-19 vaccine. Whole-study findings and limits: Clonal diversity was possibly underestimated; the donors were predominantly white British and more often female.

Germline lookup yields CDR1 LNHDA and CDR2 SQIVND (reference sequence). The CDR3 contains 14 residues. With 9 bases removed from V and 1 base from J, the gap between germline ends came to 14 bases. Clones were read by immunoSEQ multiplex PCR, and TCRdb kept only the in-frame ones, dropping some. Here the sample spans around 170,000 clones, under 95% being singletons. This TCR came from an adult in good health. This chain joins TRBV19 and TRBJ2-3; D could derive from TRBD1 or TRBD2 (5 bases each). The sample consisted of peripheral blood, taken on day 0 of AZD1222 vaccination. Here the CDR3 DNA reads TGTGCCAGCCGGGACCGAATTGGCACAGATACGCAGTATTTT. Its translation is CASRDRIGTDTQYF.